This T cell receptor beta chain is from a study of blood T cell repertoires in COVID-19. Study-level background: COVID-19 samples from acute and convalescent phases originated in the United States, Italy and Spain. T cells, B-cell-depleted T cells, or PBMCs provided the cDNA or gDNA that served as material.

Under the authors' procedure: Using reference gene primer amplification, nucleated cell counts were estimated. Profiling relied on immunoSEQ multiplex PCR, and the TCRdb table lists in-frame clones only, not all of them. V and J calls and clone size are those listed in that table; D and trimming were worked out from the DNA. The sample lists approximately 67,000 clones; around 93% were seen once. The TCR was taken from a human donor in a cohort sampled during active COVID-19. Sample: peripheral blood.

The DNA of the CDR3 is TGTGCCAGCAGTGAAGCTCCCTCGGACAGGGACCCCTACGAGCAGTACTTC. Translation: CASSEAPSDRDPYEQYF. The V call is TRBV2, the J call TRBJ2-7; 8 positions agree with TRBD1. J lost 2 bases, V lost 0 bases, and 9 bases had no gene match. Germline V lookup: CDR1 SNHLY, CDR2 FYNNEI. The CDR3 loop spans 17 amino acids.